A selection of T cell receptor beta chains follows, all from one sample in a study of T cell repertoires in cytomegalovirus infection. TCRdb redid the calling of the reads with MiXCR, one entry per CDR3 protein. In the table there are 310,000 or so distinct CDR3 sequences, roughly 24% of which are singletons. Material for sequencing was PBMCs. The receptors shown here come from a human donor in good health (CMV status not recorded). Some clones in this sample may be carry-over from other donors' samples. CDR3s include the opening cysteine and the closing phenylalanine or tryptophan. Fields, in order: J gene, clone size, V gene, D gene, CDR3 DNA, CDR3 protein. A D gene is named only where the DNA matches it firmly. Clone size is given for some rows only: seen once, a few or many times, or a class if the clone is expanded.

TRBJ2-7	few	TRBV7-9	NA	TGTGCCAGCAGTCGGGAATTGATCGAGCAGTACTTC	CASSRELIEQYF
TRBJ1-4	NA	TRBV28	NA	TGTGCCAGCAGGGAGGTTGAAAAACTGTTTTTT	CASREVEKLFF
TRBJ1-4	few	TRBV19	TRBD1	TGTGCCAGTAGTAACAGGGGGCATGAAAAACTGTTTTTT	CASSNRGHEKLFF
TRBJ1-1	many	TRBV7-2	NA	TGTGCCAGCAGTCCCGTTCGGAACACTGAAGCTTTCTTT	CASSPVRNTEAFF
TRBJ2-7	NA	TRBV7-2	TRBD1	TGTGCCAGCAGCTTAGTACCGGGACAGGGTTCCTACGAGCAGTACTTC	CASSLVPGQGSYEQYF
TRBJ1-1	NA	TRBV18	TRBD1	TGTGCCAGCTCACCACTACCCGGGACAGGGGCGACCATGAACACTGAAGCTTTCTTT	CASSPLPGTGATMNTEAFF
TRBJ1-5	few	TRBV6-2/TRBV6-3	NA	TGTGCCAGCAATCCGGCGGGGGGGGCAACTAATCAGCCCCAGCATTTT	CASNPAGGATNQPQHF
TRBJ2-7	many	TRBV7-2	NA	TGTGCCAGCAGCTCCTTCAAGGAGCAGTACTTC	CASSSFKEQYF
TRBJ2-2	many	TRBV7-3	NA	TGTGCCAGCAGCCCTAATGGAGGGCGGGAAGCCGGGGAGCTGTTTTTT	CASSPNGGREAGELFF
TRBJ2-1	NA	TRBV5-1	TRBD2	TGCGCCAGCAGCTTGTGGCCTAGCGGGGTAAGCTCCTACAATGAGCAGTTCTTC	CASSLWPSGVSSYNEQFF
TRBJ1-2	NA	TRBV28	TRBD1	TGTGCCAGCATAGTGGACAGGGCCACTCGGGGCTACACCTTC	CASIVDRATRGYTF
TRBJ1-1	NA	TRBV11-2	NA	TGTGCCAGCAGCGTAGGCAACACTGAAGCTTTCTTT	CASSVGNTEAFF
TRBJ2-7	few	TRBV12-3/TRBV12-4	TRBD1	TGTGCCAGCAGCCGCGGACAGGGGGCAAAGTACTTC	CASSRGQGAKYF
TRBJ2-3	many	TRBV7-2	NA	TGTGCCAGCAGCTTAGGGCCCATCGGAGACGGTACGCAGTATTTT	CASSLGPIGDGTQYF
TRBJ2-5	few	TRBV7-3	TRBD1	TGTGCCAGCAGCCCGGGACAGGGTCCACAAGAGACCCAGTACTTC	CASSPGQGPQETQYF
TRBJ2-5	NA	TRBV12-3/TRBV12-4	NA	TGTGCCAGCAGCCGTCGGGGGACCGAAGAGACCCAGTACTTC	CASSRRGTEETQYF
TRBJ2-7	NA	TRBV11-2	NA	TGTGCCAGCAGCTCCGAGGCGGCTGCCTACGAGCAGTACTTC	CASSSEAAAYEQYF
TRBJ1-1	many	TRBV19	NA	TGTGCCAGTAGTATAGATCTGCTGAACACTGAAGCTTTCTTT	CASSIDLLNTEAFF